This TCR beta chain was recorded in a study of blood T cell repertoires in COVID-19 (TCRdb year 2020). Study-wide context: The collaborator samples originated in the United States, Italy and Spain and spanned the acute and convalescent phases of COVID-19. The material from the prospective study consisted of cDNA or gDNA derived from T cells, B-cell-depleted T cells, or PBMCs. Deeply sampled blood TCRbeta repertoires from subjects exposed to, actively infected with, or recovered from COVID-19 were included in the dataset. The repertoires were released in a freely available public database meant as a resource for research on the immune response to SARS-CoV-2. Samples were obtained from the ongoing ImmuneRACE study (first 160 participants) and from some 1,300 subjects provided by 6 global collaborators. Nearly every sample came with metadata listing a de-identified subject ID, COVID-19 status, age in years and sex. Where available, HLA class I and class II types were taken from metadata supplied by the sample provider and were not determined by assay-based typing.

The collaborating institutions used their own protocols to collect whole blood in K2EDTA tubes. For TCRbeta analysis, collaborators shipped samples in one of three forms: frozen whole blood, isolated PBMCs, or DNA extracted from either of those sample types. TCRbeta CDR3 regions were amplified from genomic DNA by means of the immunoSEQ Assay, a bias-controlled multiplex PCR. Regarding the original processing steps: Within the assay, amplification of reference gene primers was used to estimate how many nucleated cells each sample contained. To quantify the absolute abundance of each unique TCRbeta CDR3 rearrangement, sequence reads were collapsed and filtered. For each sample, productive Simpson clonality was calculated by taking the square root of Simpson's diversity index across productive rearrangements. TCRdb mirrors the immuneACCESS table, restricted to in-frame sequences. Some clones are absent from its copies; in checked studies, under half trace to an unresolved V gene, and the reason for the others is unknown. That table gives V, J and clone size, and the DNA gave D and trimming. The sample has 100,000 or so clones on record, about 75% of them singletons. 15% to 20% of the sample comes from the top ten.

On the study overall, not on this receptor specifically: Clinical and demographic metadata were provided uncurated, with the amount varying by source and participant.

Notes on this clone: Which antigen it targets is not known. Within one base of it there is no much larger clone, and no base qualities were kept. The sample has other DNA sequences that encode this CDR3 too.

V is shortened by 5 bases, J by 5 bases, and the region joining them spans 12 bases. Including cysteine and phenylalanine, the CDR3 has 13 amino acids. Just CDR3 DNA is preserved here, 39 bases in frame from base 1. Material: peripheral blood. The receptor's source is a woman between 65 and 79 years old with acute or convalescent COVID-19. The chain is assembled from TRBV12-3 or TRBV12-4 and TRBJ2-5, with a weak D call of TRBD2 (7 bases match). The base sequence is TGTGCCAGCAGTCTGGGAGGGGGGGAGACCCAGTACTTC. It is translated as CASSLGGGETQYF.